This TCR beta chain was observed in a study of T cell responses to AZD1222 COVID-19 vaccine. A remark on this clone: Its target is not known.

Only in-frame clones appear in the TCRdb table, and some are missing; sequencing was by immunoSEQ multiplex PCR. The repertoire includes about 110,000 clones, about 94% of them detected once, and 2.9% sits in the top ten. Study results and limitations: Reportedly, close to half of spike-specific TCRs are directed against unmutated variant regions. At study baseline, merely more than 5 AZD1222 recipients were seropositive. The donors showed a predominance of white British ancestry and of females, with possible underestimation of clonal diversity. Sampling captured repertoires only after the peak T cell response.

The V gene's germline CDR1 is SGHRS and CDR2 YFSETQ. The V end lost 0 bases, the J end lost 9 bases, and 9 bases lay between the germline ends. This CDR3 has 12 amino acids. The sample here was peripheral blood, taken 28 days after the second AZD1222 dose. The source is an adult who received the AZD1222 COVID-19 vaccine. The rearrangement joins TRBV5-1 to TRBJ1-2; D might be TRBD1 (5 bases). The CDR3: CASSLGGRSYTF. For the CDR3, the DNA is TGCGCCAGCAGCTTGGGGGGCAGGAGCTACACCTTC.